This TCR beta chain was sequenced during a study of shared clonotypes between healthy human individuals (TCRdb year 2020). About the full investigation: A few men and a couple of women, aged 18 to 49 years, made up the cohort. Per donor, leukapheresis produced somewhere between about 0.85 and 10 billion PBMCs. Per donor, three plates each were used for CD4 naive and CD4 memory, two for CD8 naive, and one for CD8 memory. Libraries were prepared and TCR repertoires were sequenced by different laboratories using diverse techniques, in order to increase sequencing depth and limit assay-specific biases. Blood TCR repertoires of about five healthy adults were deeply sequenced to estimate repertoire size and the extent of clonotype sharing between individuals. On the study overall, not on this receptor specifically: Larger estimated clonotype richness was generally found for naive subsets than for memory subsets. The genetic and exposure-history diversity represented was limited by the small number of donors. Based on pairwise subsampling, the degree of clonotype sharing among donors was expected to be affected by sequencing depth. Sharing across a handful of donors was observed for approximately 5% of naive CD4, 3.5% of naive CD8, over 2% of memory CD4, and less than 0.45% of memory CD8 clonotypes. Rarefaction of sorted-subset datasets indicated incomplete sequencing despite the large sequencing depth. Sampling was limited to blood, and TCR repertoires in tissue likely differ from TCR repertoires in blood. Clonotypes shared by all four sorted-subset donors showed higher generation probabilities than non-shared clonotypes.

The donors were healthy, HIV-negative adults who had no recently reported acute infections or vaccinations. Every donor was a Caucasian adult residing in Nashville, Tennessee, USA. CD4+ T cells were enriched through magnetic negative selection, after which naive cells were positively selected on CD45RA and the remaining negative fraction served as the memory subset. Blood was obtained by leukapheresis, after which PBMCs were separated by Ficoll-Histopaque density gradient centrifugation and cryopreserved in liquid nitrogen vapor phase. Analytical flow cytometry was used to check the purity and quantity of each magnetically sorted T cell population. From each sorted fraction, genomic DNA was isolated and quantified by UV absorbance on a Nanodrop 2000c. From the cysteine up to the phenylalanine, the CDR3 has a length of 14 residues. Only the CDR3 DNA stays, 42 bases, in frame from base 1. According to the germline V gene, CDR1 reads SGHTA and CDR2 reads FQGNSA. The junction shows trimming of 4 bases on V and 3 bases on J, plus 9 bases between the germline ends.

TCR CDR3 regions were amplified from genomic DNA by multiplex PCR using the deep immunoSEQ assay. For each cell subset, the extracted genomic DNA was distributed evenly across all wells of several immunoSEQ 96-well plates, and each plate served as one replicate. For sorted subsets, roughly 200 ng of genomic DNA, equivalent to about 30,000 T cell genomes, went into each replicate PCR. Purified libraries were measured with a Qubit 3.0 fluorometer, size-checked on a Bioanalyzer 2100, and measured again with the KAPA Library Quantification kit. Every immunoSEQ 96-well plate was sequenced on a separate single-read 150-cycle Illumina NextSeq 550 flow cell. In the authors' own workflow: Because the immunoSEQ output held only junctional sequences and lacked quality scores, the filtering could not match the filtering applied to full-length reads. Sequences were annotated with PyIR, a Python wrapper for IgBLAST v1.9, using IMGT germline references to assign V/J genes and CDR3. Any read was removed if the V/J assignment was weak (E-value above 1e-6), the CDR3 was missing, or the read contained stop codons, out-of-frame junctions, or ambiguous translated residues. A V3J clonotype was defined by an identical inferred V gene, J gene, and CDR3 amino acid sequence. Percentage overlap between repertoires was computed as shared unique clonotypes divided by the size of the smaller repertoire. Three approaches were used to assess repertoire richness: RTK rarefaction, the Chao1 estimator, and Recon v2.1 estimates of unobserved clonotypes. Generation probabilities were computed with OLGA for all TCRbeta clonotypes obtained by the gDNA method from a few donors. TCRdb obtained this table from immuneACCESS and retained in-frame rearrangements with V and J assigned. These tables miss some clones; where compared with another copy, unresolved V genes account for less than half of the shortfall, and the remainder is unexplained. V, J and clone size are taken as reported in that table, and D and trimming were inferred from the DNA itself. This sample is represented by 2 million to 2.5 million clones; just over 90% of them were singletons. Approximately 0.4% of the sample lies in the top ten.

As regards this clone: Its antigen is not yet known. No base quality values were provided; no much bigger clone lies one nucleotide off.

The receptor was isolated from a man aged 18 to 30 in good health. Some clones in this sample may be carry-over from other donors' samples. The chain is made from TRBV7-2 and TRBJ2-2; the D gene is unclear. The sample was naive CD4+ T cells from PBMCs. This sample's cell subset or site label indicates: CD45RA+ positively selected. The CDR3 region: CASSSSQDTGELFF. The nucleotide sequence reads as follows: TGTGCCAGCAGCTCAAGCCAGGACACCGGGGAGCTGTTTTTT.